These 18 T cell receptor beta chains came from one sample sequenced in a study of T cell clonality in common variable immunodeficiency. Broader study findings: In common variable immunodeficiency, TCR beta chains reportedly carried fewer deletions and N-nucleotide insertions.

The antigens for these receptors are not known. Clones were sequenced by immunoSEQ multiplex PCR, and TCRdb holds only the in-frame ones, with some missing. The ten top clones account for approximately 5%, within a sample of fewer than 20,000 clones. The sequencing input was peripheral blood mononuclear cells. These receptors originate from a human donor with common variable immunodeficiency.

Turning to this clone: The sequenced fragment ends 3 residues before the CDR3 boundary, so the rest is inferred from the germline J gene. This rearrangement joins TRBV10-3 to TRBJ2-3, with D possibly being TRBD2 (6 bases). With 4 bases removed from V and 0 bases from J, the gap between germline ends came to 8 bases. Germline assignment: CDR1 ENHRY and CDR2 SYGVKD. The CDR3 is 14 residues long. The CDR3 protein is CAISGGTSTDTQYF. The CDR3 bases that were read are TGTGCCATCAGTGGGGGGACTAGCACAGATACG.

Points on this clone: Read data end 3 residues before the CDR3 end; the end is taken from the germline J gene. This chain joins TRBV19 and TRBJ1-2, with 9 bases matching TRBD1. This CDR3 region has 16 residues. Germline V gene lookup returns CDR1 LNHDA and CDR2 SQIVND (reference sequence). V shed 5 bases and J 4 bases; nucleotides not matched to a gene: 11. CDR3 in amino acids: CASSVTPGQGTYGYTF. CDR3 bases read: TGTGCCAGTAGTGTCACCCCGGGACAGGGTACCTATGGC.

On this clone itself: Sequencing ends 3 residues short of the CDR3 end; the germline J gene provides the rest. The chain has TRBV11-3 and TRBJ2-1; D not resolved. This CDR3 comprises 14 residues. Germline assignment: CDR1 SGHNT and CDR2 YENEEA. V lost 1 base, J lost 9 bases, and 13 bases lay in between. CDR3 DNA, as far as it was read: TGTGCCAGCAGCTTAGGAACCCGGTTACGTGAG. This translates into CASSLGTRLRE. The entire CDR3 is CASSLGTRLREQFF.

Frequency places this clone as medium-sized. The CDR3 is cut off 3 residues early in the read; its end comes from the germline J gene. The chain has TRBV5-1 and TRBJ1-1, with D possibly matching TRBD1 (5 bases). Per the germline V gene, CDR1 is SGHRS and CDR2 is YFSETQ. Trimming stripped 4 bases from V and 2 bases from J, with 9 bases between. CDR3 length: 13 amino acids. Here the CDR3 reads CASSTQGNTEAFF. Partial CDR3 DNA: TGCGCCAGCAGCACGCAGGGAAACACTGAA.

Note on this clone: The CDR3 is cut off 3 residues early in the read; its end comes from the germline J gene. V is TRBV7-9 and J is TRBJ1-1, with 7 positions matching TRBD1. The V segment lost 5 bases and the J segment 2 bases; nucleotides outside the gene matches: 8. The length of the CDR3 is 15 residues. CDR1 is SEHNR, CDR2 FQNEAQ, per germline (reference sequence). CDR3 bases read: TGTGCCAGCAGCCCCTCGGACAGGTCAAACACTGAA. It translates to CASSPSDRSNTE. The full CDR3 protein reads CASSPSDRSNTEAFF.

Regarding this clone: The CDR3 extends 3 residues past the end of the read, so its final part is completed from the germline J gene. V usage is TRBV3-1 (or the pseudogene TRBV3-2) and J usage is TRBJ2-3, with 9 bases fitting TRBD2. V shed 4 bases, J shed 2 bases, and the junction held 13 bases outside the gene matches. From germline, CDR1 is LGHDT and CDR2 YNNKEL (reference sequence). The CDR3 runs to 18 residues. CDR3 DNA, as far as it was read: TGTGCCAGCAGCCGAAGAGAAGCGGGGGGCGTAAACACAGATACG. Translated, it gives CASSRREAGGVNTDT. The CDR3 as a whole reads CASSRREAGGVNTDTQYF.

The covered CDR3 bases are TGCAGTGCTACCGACAGGTCCTACGAG. Its translation: CSATDRSYE. The CDR3 in full is CSATDRSYEQYF. V gene TRBV20-1 combines with J gene TRBJ2-7; possible D gene TRBD1, 6 bases. The read is 3 residues too short to cover the CDR3 end, so that end is filled in from the germline J gene. CDR1 and CDR2 from the germline V gene are DFQATT and SNEGSKA (reference sequence). V was cut by 4 bases and J by 1 base, with 8 bases left in between. This CDR3 has 12 residues.

This clone is called medium-sized based on its frequency. The read ends 3 residues before the CDR3 terminus; that terminus is restored from the germline J gene. The chain links TRBV30 to TRBJ2-7, with D unclear. The V end was cut by 0 bases, the J end by 2 bases, with 8 bases between. The length of the CDR3 is 13 residues. Per the germline V gene, CDR1 is GTSNPN and CDR2 is SVGIG (reference sequence). The CDR3 is CAWSVKVTYEQYF. The CDR3 bases that were read are TGTGCCTGGAGTGTGAAGGTCACCTACGAG.

Comments on this clone: The CDR3 is cut off 3 residues early in the read; its end comes from the germline J gene. This chain connects TRBV30 to TRBJ1-2; the D is unclear. The CDR3 has 13 residues. Germline V gene data show CDR1 as GTSNPN and CDR2 as SVGIG (reference sequence). Trimming pared 2 bases from V and 3 bases from J, leaving 10 bases between. CDR3 DNA, as far as it was read: TGTGCCTGGAGTATCAGAGAGGACTATGGC. Its translation: CAWSIREDYG. The whole CDR3 reads CAWSIREDYGYTF.

In regard to this clone: The CDR3 end falls 3 residues outside the read, so it is completed with the germline J gene. The chain recombines TRBV20-1 with TRBJ2-7; 9 nucleotides line up with TRBD2. J was trimmed by 4 bases and V by 5 bases; bases with no gene match: 9. The CDR3 covers 14 residues. Germline values: CDR1 DFQATT, CDR2 SNEGSKA (reference sequence). The CDR3 region is CSAPPGLARYEQYF. Partial CDR3 DNA: TGCAGTGCTCCCCCTGGACTAGCGAGGTACGAG.

A note on this clone: The read halts 3 residues ahead of the CDR3 end, with the missing end drawn from the germline J gene. The rearrangement uses TRBV6-2 or TRBV6-3 and TRBJ2-5; tentative D call: TRBD1 (7 bases). V was trimmed by 8 bases and J by 0 bases, leaving 22 bases between them. CDR1 is MNHEY and CDR2 is SVGEGT in the germline V gene. The CDR3 has 17 residues. The CDR3 sequence is CASGGLGRGQYQETQYF. The part of the CDR3 DNA that was read is TGTGCCAGCGGGGGCCTGGGGCGGGGACAGTACCAAGAGACC.

About this clone: Read data end 3 residues before the CDR3 end; the end is taken from the germline J gene. V gene TRBV20-1 combines with J gene TRBJ1-5, with 9 bases that match TRBD1. The CDR3 has 15 residues. Trimming at V came to 5 bases and at J to 7 bases, leaving 12 bases not matched to a gene. Germline CDR1 is DFQATT and CDR2 is SNEGSKA (reference sequence). Incomplete CDR3 DNA: TGCAGTGCTGACGAGCCGGGACAGGGTTGGCAGCCC. Amino acids: CSADEPGQGWQP. The whole CDR3 is CSADEPGQGWQPQHF.

By frequency, this clone registers medium-sized. The read finishes 3 residues shy of the CDR3 end, and the germline J gene is used to complete it. The rearrangement links TRBV5-1 to TRBJ2-2; unclear D gene. Between the trimmed V and J ends, which lost 0 bases and 5 bases, there was a span of 5 bases. Germline V gene data show CDR1 as SGHRS and CDR2 as YFSETQ. There are 13 residues in the CDR3. The sequenced part of the CDR3 DNA is TGCGCCAGCAGCTTGGAGCAAACCGGGGAG. Amino acids: CASSLEQTGE. The whole CDR3 region reads CASSLEQTGELFF.

On this clone: Sequencing ends 3 residues short of the CDR3 end; the germline J gene provides the rest. The chain recombines TRBV6-2 or TRBV6-3 with TRBJ2-4; 10 bases match TRBD2. J was trimmed by 8 bases and V by 4 bases; bases with no gene match: 14. The germline CDR1 and CDR2 sequences are MNHEY and SVGEGT. The CDR3 length is 17 residues. CDR3 bases read: TGTGCCAGCAGTTCCGCGACTAGCGGGTCCTTTGGGGACATT. Protein sequence: CASSSATSGSFGDI. The whole CDR3 sequence is CASSSATSGSFGDIQYF.

Concerning this clone: From the germline J gene comes the end of the CDR3, since the read stops 3 residues before it. The chain uses TRBV19 and TRBJ2-1; possible D gene TRBD1, 5 bases. V shed 10 bases and J shed 6 bases, with 13 bases lying between them. Germline V gives CDR1 LNHDA, CDR2 SQIVND (reference sequence). The CDR3 is made up of 12 amino acids. CDR3 DNA (partial): TGTGCCACTAGGCAGGGCCTCAATGAG. It codes for CATRQGLNE. The full CDR3 protein is CATRQGLNEQFF.

CDR3 bases read: TGTGCCAGCAGCTTGCAGGGGCCTGGAAACACC. Translating it yields CASSLQGPGNT. The whole CDR3 protein is CASSLQGPGNTIYF. The gene calls are TRBV5-6 and TRBJ1-3, with a weak D call TRBD1 (6 bases). The CDR3 goes on 3 residues after the read ends, and that part is filled in from the germline J gene. The germline V gene encodes CDR1 SGHDT and CDR2 YYEEEE. V was shortened by 1 base and J by 2 bases, with 7 bases between the two germline ends. The CDR3 is 14 amino acids.

The CDR3 here is CASRDYPGVNEQFF. The DNA read from the CDR3 is TGTGCCAGCAGGGACTATCCGGGGGTCAATGAG. This rearrangement joins TRBV7-6 to TRBJ2-1, with D perhaps matching TRBD2 (6 bases). With the read ending 3 residues before the CDR3 end, the germline J gene is used to fill in that end. The CDR3 contains 14 residues. Germline values: CDR1 SGHVS, CDR2 FNYEAQ. V lost 6 bases to trimming and J lost 6 bases, with 15 bases between them.

The sequenced part of the CDR3 DNA is TGTGCCAGCACAGGACAGGGGACCGCCACCGGGGAG. Its protein product is CASTGQGTATGE. The whole CDR3 sequence is CASTGQGTATGELFF. The gene calls are TRBV2 and TRBJ2-2; 9 nucleotides align to TRBD1. The read terminates 3 residues before the CDR3 end, so the remaining end is supplied by the germline J gene. This CDR3 is built from 15 residues. V was clipped by 7 bases and J by 4 bases; unmatched bases: 7. Germline values: CDR1 SNHLY, CDR2 FYNNEI.